Listed here are 15 T cell receptor beta chains from one sample, sequenced in a study of blood T cell repertoires in COVID-19. Assay: immunoSEQ multiplex PCR; the TCRdb copy retains only in-frame clones and omits some. The table includes roughly 250,000 clones, 81% detected once. Sequences were obtained from peripheral blood. These receptors all stem from a woman aged 55-69 years with active or convalescent COVID-19.

About this clone itself: The same CDR3 also results from other DNA sequences found in this sample. The V call is TRBV20-1, the J call TRBJ1-1, with D unclear. Trimming cost V 2 bases and J 1 base, with 2 bases left between them. The germline V gene encodes CDR1 DFQATT and CDR2 SNEGSKA (reference sequence). There are 11 residues in the CDR3. CDR3 region: CSARRNTEAFF. CDR3 DNA: TGCAGTGCTAGACGGAACACTGAAGCTTTCTTT.

This chain links TRBV5-6 with TRBJ2-7; TRBD1 is a possible D gene (6 bases). Germline V CDR1 and CDR2: SGHDT, YYEEEE. The germline V and J ends were trimmed by 4 bases and 4 bases, with 9 bases remaining between them. This CDR3 has 12 residues. The chain's CDR3 is CASSLQGYEQYF. The DNA of the CDR3 is TGTGCCAGCAGCCTACAGGGATACGAGCAGTACTTC.

The chain joins TRBV3-1 (or the pseudogene TRBV3-2) to TRBJ2-1; D is uncertain. Germline CDR1 reads LGHDT; CDR2 reads YNNKEL (reference sequence). The V gene lost 4 bases and the J gene lost 4 bases, with 8 bases spanning the gap. The CDR3 is 13 residues long. The CDR3 loop is CASSPFPYNEQFF. In DNA form, the CDR3 reads TGTGCCAGCAGCCCCTTCCCTTACAATGAGCAGTTCTTC.

The chain links TRBV12-5 to TRBJ2-1; 11 nucleotides line up with TRBD2. Germline V gene lookup returns CDR1 LGHNT and CDR2 FRNRAP. This CDR3 comprises 16 residues. The V segment lost 2 bases and the J segment 8 bases; nucleotides outside the gene matches: 8. This CDR3 is CASGLSLAGAVHEQFF. The CDR3 bases are TGTGCTAGTGGTTTGTCACTAGCGGGGGCCGTGCATGAGCAGTTCTTC.

The chain is built from TRBV19 and TRBJ2-3, with 10 bases identical to TRBD2. Germline CDR1 reads LNHDA; CDR2 reads SQIVND (reference sequence). CDR3 length equals 17 residues. The J segment lost 9 bases and the V segment lost 2 bases, leaving 14 bases of the junction unmatched. This chain's CDR3 is CASSIIWTSGGSGTQYF. The CDR3 DNA reads as TGTGCCAGTAGTATAATATGGACTAGCGGCGGTTCAGGGACGCAGTATTTT.

Regarding this clone: This sample also contains other DNA sequences that code for the same CDR3. V gene TRBV9 combines with J gene TRBJ2-7, with no clear D. V dropped 4 bases and J dropped 0 bases, with 5 bases sitting between them. From germline, CDR1 is SGDLS and CDR2 YYNGEE. CDR3 length equals 12 residues. As DNA, the CDR3 is TGTGCCAGCAGCTCCAGCTCCTACGAGCAGTACTTC. This encodes CASSSSSYEQYF. The full variable domain, rest sourced from reference TRBV9 and TRBJ2-7, is DSGVTQTPKHLITATGQRVTLRCSPRSGDLSVYWYQQSLDQGLQFLIQYYNGEERAKGNILERFSAQQFPDLHSELNLSSLELGDSALYFCASSSSSYEQYFGPGTRLTVT.

The chain joins TRBV19 to TRBJ1-1; 10 nucleotides agree with TRBD1. Trimming removed 4 bases from V and 5 bases from J; junction bases left unmatched: 4. Germline CDR1 reads LNHDA; CDR2 reads SQIVND (reference sequence). The CDR3 is made up of 14 amino acids. The CDR3 reads CASSRDRGGTEAFF. The CDR3 DNA is TGTGCCAGTAGTAGGGACAGGGGAGGGACTGAAGCTTTCTTT.

CDR3 loop: CASSHREGSNQPQHF. In DNA, the CDR3 is TGTGCCAGCAGCCACAGGGAGGGCAGCAATCAGCCCCAGCATTTT. This chain links TRBV5-5 with TRBJ1-5, with D possibly being TRBD1 (6 bases). CDR1 is SGHKS, CDR2 YYEKEE, per germline (reference sequence). V was trimmed by 4 bases and J by 1 base, leaving 12 bases between them. The CDR3 consists of 15 residues.

The chain links TRBV4-2 to TRBJ2-3; no clear D gene. This CDR3 comprises 14 residues. The ends were cut back, 4 bases at V and 0 bases at J, with 8 bases in the middle. The germline CDR1 and CDR2 sequences are LGHNA and YNFKEQ. The CDR3 loop is CASSLDISTDTQYF. The CDR3 region has the DNA TGTGCCAGCAGCCTCGACATTAGCACAGATACGCAGTATTTT.

This clone was detected once. The genes are TRBV6-5 and TRBJ1-2; 7 bases are shared with TRBD1. Per the germline V gene, CDR1 is MNHEY and CDR2 is SVGAGI. This CDR3 has 13 amino acids. J gave up 6 bases and V 6 bases, and 7 bases lay outside the gene matches. CDR3 DNA sequence: TGTGCCAGCAGGCTACAGGGGACTCATGGCTACACCTTC. This translates into CASRLQGTHGYTF.

The V gene is TRBV6-7, the J gene TRBJ2-7; TRBD1 aligns across 8 bases. TRBV6-7 is an ORF; its function is uncertain. The junction had 6 bases not matched to a gene; V was cut back by 6 bases and J by 2 bases. This CDR3 comprises 14 residues. CDR3: CASSPRGPPYEQYF. The DNA of the CDR3 is TGTGCCAGCAGCCCCAGGGGGCCACCCTACGAGCAGTACTTC.

The chain combines TRBV5-6 with TRBJ1-4, with 7 bases that match TRBD1. This CDR3 spans 16 amino acids. CDR1 and CDR2 (germline): SGHDT, YYEEEE. The V gene end was trimmed by 2 bases and the J gene end by 3 bases; junction bases not matched to a gene: 7. The CDR3 sequence is CASSFRPGQPNEKLFF. CDR3 in DNA: TGTGCCAGCAGCTTTCGTCCGGGACAGCCTAATGAAAAACTGTTTTTT.

Only one count was recorded for this clone. V usage is TRBV7-9 and J usage is TRBJ1-1; TRBD1 aligns across 7 bases. After removal of 3 bases from V and 1 base from J, the junction contained 5 bases not matched to a gene. Per the germline V gene, CDR1 is SEHNR and CDR2 is FQNEAQ (reference sequence). There are 15 residues in the CDR3. The DNA of the CDR3 is TGTGCCAGCAGCTTCTTAGACAGGGAGAACACTGAAGCTTTCTTT. Its translation is CASSFLDRENTEAFF.

The J gene is TRBJ2-2, the V gene TRBV4-3; TRBD2 matches 7 bases. The CDR3 has 17 residues. Per germline, CDR1 LGHNA and CDR2 YSLEER. V gave up 0 bases and J gave up 1 base; unmatched junction bases: 5. CDR3 loop: CASSQDRGRGNTGELFF. The CDR3 bases are TGCGCCAGCAGCCAAGATCGTGGGAGGGGGAACACCGGGGAGCTGTTTTTT.

V and J are TRBV9 and TRBJ2-1; no clear D. The CDR3 has 12 amino acids. V was cut by 4 bases and J by 3 bases, with 5 bases left in between. The germline V gene has CDR1 SGDLS and CDR2 YYNGEE. CDR3 residues: CASSPGYNEQFF. The CDR3 nucleotides are TGTGCCAGCAGCCCGGGCTACAATGAGCAGTTCTTC.